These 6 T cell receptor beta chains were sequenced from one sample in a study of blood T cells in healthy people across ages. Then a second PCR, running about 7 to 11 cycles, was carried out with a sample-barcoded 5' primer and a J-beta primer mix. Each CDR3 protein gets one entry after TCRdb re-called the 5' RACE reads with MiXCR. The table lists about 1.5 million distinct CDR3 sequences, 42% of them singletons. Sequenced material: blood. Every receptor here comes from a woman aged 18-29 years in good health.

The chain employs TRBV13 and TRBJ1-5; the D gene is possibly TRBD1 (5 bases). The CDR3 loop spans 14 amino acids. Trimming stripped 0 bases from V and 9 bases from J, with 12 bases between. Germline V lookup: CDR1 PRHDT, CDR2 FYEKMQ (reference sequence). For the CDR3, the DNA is TGTGCCAGCAGCTTAGGGCAGCCGGGGGGGCCCCAGCATTTT. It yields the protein CASSLGQPGGPQHF.

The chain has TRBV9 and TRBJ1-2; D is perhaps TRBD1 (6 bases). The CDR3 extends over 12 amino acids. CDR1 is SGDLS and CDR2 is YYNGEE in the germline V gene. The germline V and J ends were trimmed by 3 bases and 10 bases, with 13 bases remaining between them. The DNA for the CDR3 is TGTGCCAGCAGCGCACCACAGGGTTTCTACACCTTC. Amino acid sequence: CASSAPQGFYTF.

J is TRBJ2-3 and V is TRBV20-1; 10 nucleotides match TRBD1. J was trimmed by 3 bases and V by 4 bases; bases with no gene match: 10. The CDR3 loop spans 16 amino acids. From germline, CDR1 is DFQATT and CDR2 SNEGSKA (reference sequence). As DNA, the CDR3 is TGCAGTGCTAATCGGCGAGACAGGGGGCAAACAGATACGCAGTATTTT. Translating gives CSANRRDRGQTDTQYF.

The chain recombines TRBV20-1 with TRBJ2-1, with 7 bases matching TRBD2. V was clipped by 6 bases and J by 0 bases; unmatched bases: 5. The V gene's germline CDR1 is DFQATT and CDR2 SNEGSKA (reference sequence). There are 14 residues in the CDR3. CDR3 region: CSAVLAASYNEQFF. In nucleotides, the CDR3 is TGCAGTGCCGTCCTAGCGGCCTCCTACAATGAGCAGTTCTTC.

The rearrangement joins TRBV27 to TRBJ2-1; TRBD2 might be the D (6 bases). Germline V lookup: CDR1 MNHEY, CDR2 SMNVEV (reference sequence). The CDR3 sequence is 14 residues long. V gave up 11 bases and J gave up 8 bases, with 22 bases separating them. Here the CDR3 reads CAAGGGGAYDEQFF. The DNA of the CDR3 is TGTGCCGCCGGCGGAGGAGGGGCGTATGATGAGCAGTTCTTC.

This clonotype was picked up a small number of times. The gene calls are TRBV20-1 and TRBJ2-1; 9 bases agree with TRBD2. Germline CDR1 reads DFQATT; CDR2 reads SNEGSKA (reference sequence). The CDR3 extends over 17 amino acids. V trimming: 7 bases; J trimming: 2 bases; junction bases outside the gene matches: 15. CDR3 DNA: TGCAGTGTTAGGCCAGCGGGAGGACCCAATACCTACAATGAGCAGTTCTTC. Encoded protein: CSVRPAGGPNTYNEQFF.